A single sample gave rise to the 14 T cell receptor beta chains below, sequenced in a study of cytomegalovirus exposure and HLA in healthy donors. The study ran its PCR with 60 Vbeta and 13 Jbeta primers. Sequencing used immunoSEQ multiplex PCR; TCRdb keeps in-frame clones, though not all of them. The sample has 60,000 or so clones; approximately 77% are singletons. The source material was PBMCs. These TCRs come from a woman in her forties in good health and CMV-seropositive.

CDR3 region: CASSITSGFQETQYF. CDR3 in DNA: TGTGCCAGCAGCATAACTAGCGGGTTCCAAGAGACCCAGTACTTC. The gene calls are TRBV7-2 and TRBJ2-5; 9 nucleotides line up with TRBD2. J was trimmed by 1 base and V by 5 bases; bases with no gene match: 5. CDR1 is SGHTA and CDR2 is FQGNSA in the germline V gene. The CDR3 sequence is 15 residues long.

Details on this clone: Germline and junction disagree at one end, which may indicate a read error. V usage is TRBV7-8 and J usage is TRBJ1-3; D may be TRBD1 (5 bases). The CDR3 covers 15 residues. Germline CDR1 reads SGHVS; CDR2 reads FQNEAQ. CDR3 nucleotides: TGTGCCAGCAGCTTAGGTCCAGGGAATGGACACACCATATATTTT. Translation: CASSLGPGNGHTIYF.

The chain joins TRBV7-8 to TRBJ1-2; no firm D call. Trimming removed 0 bases at V and 2 bases at J, with 7 bases between. The CDR3 totals 14 residues. CDR1 and CDR2 from the germline V gene are SGHVS and FQNEAQ. This CDR3 reads CASSLARRNYGYTF. The CDR3 DNA is TGTGCCAGCAGCTTAGCGAGGAGGAACTATGGCTACACCTTC. The complete variable domain, with remaining parts taken from reference TRBV7-8 and TRBJ1-2, reads GAGVSQSPRYKVAKRGQDVALRCDPISGHVSLFWYQQALGQGPEFLTYFQNEAQLDKSGLPSDRFFAERPEGSVSTLKIQRTQQEDSAVYLCASSLARRNYGYTFGSGTRLTVV.

The gene calls are TRBV2 and TRBJ1-2; TRBD1 matches 8 bases. The germline CDR1 and CDR2 sequences are SNHLY and FYNNEI. V dropped 4 bases and J dropped 7; count of bases not matched to a gene: 8. CDR3 length equals 14 residues. The CDR3 sequence is CASSVRPTGAGYTF. CDR3 nucleotide sequence: TGTGCCAGCAGTGTCCGGCCGACAGGGGCTGGCTACACCTTC.

The rearrangement uses TRBV5-1 and TRBJ1-2, with TRBD1 matching 8 bases. V was clipped by 4 bases and J by 8 bases; unmatched bases: 7. CDR1 SGHRS and CDR2 YFSETQ come from the germline V gene. The CDR3 is 13 residues long. The CDR3 reads CASSQQGVIGYTF. The CDR3, as DNA: TGCGCCAGCAGCCAACAGGGGGTGATAGGCTACACCTTC.

The chain employs TRBV6-5 and TRBJ2-7; tentative D call: TRBD1 (7 bases). This CDR3 spans 14 amino acids. Germline V lookup: CDR1 MNHEY, CDR2 SVGAGI. V was shortened by 6 bases and J by 2 bases, with 14 bases between the two germline ends. The CDR3 DNA reads TGTGCCAGCAGCCTCAGGGGGGACGCCTACGAGCAGTACTTC. Protein sequence: CASSLRGDAYEQYF.

This clone was found a few times. The chain carries TRBV2 and TRBJ1-1; D unclear. V shed 4 bases and J shed 5 bases, with 11 bases lying between them. The V gene's germline CDR1 is SNHLY and CDR2 FYNNEI. This CDR3 has 13 residues. The chain's CDR3 is CASSARGRTEAFF. CDR3 sequence (DNA): TGTGCCAGCAGTGCCCGCGGGCGGACTGAAGCTTTCTTT.

The chain links TRBV5-6 to TRBJ2-7; D might be TRBD2 (6 bases). Germline V CDR1 and CDR2: SGHDT, YYEEEE. V lost 4 bases, J lost 3 bases, and 17 bases lay in between. CDR3 size: 15 residues. The CDR3 DNA is TGTGCCAGCAGCCCGGGGGACTCTACAATCTACGAGCAGTACTTC. The encoded protein is CASSPGDSTIYEQYF.

The rearrangement uses TRBV9 and TRBJ1-6; D not resolved. CDR3 size: 14 residues. CDR1 is SGDLS, CDR2 YYNGEE, per germline. Trimming cost V 3 bases and J 7 bases, with 11 bases left between them. In DNA, the CDR3 is TGTGCCAGCAGCGGTAAGGCGGTGAATTCACCCCTCCACTTT. Translated: CASSGKAVNSPLHF.

This clone was recorded a few times. The CDR3 DNA sequence: TGTGCCAGCAGTTTTACCTCCGGGACAGGACGAGTAGGAGAGACCCAGTACTTC. Amino acid sequence: CASSFTSGTGRVGETQYF. The gene calls are TRBV7-8 and TRBJ2-5, with 8 nucleotides matching TRBD1. V dropped 6 bases and J dropped 4; count of bases not matched to a gene: 19. The CDR3 covers 18 residues. Germline values: CDR1 SGHVS, CDR2 FQNEAQ.

The rearrangement joins TRBV19 to TRBJ1-1; maybe TRBD1 (5 bases). The CDR3 runs 14 residues. Deletions cut 6 bases from V and 6 bases from J, with 17 bases between. Germline V gives CDR1 LNHDA, CDR2 SQIVND (reference sequence). The CDR3 DNA reads as TGTGCCAGTAGGGGGCAGGGTTATTTTTCTGAAGCTTTCTTT. It translates to CASRGQGYFSEAFF. Full variable domain (missing parts from reference TRBV19 and TRBJ1-1): DGGITQSPKYLFRKEGQNVTLSCEQNLNHDAMYWYRQDPGQGLRLIYYSQIVNDFQKGDIAEGYSVSREKKESFPLTVTSAQKNPTAFYLCASRGQGYFSEAFFGQGTRLTVV.

The gene calls are TRBV5-4 and TRBJ2-2, with D maybe TRBD2 (6 bases). The length of the CDR3 is 13 residues. Germline V gene data show CDR1 as SGHNT and CDR2 as YYREEE (reference sequence). Trimming cost V 2 bases and J 6 bases, with 8 bases left between them. The CDR3 here is CASSLGTAGELFF. DNA for the CDR3: TGTGCCAGCAGCTTAGGGACTGCCGGGGAGCTGTTTTTT.

In this sample, this clone turned up once. A junction end diverges from the germline sequence, so it may reflect a read error. V and J are TRBV5-6 and TRBJ1-5; D is unresolved. The CDR3 runs to 15 residues. Germline V gene data show CDR1 as SGHDT and CDR2 as YYEEEE. The CDR3 here is CASSEAPGSDQPQHF. The CDR3 DNA reads as TGTGCCAGCAGCGAGGCACCCGGTAGCGATCAGCCCCAGCATTTT.

The chain employs TRBV19 and TRBJ1-1; no firm D call. Trimming pared 5 bases from V and 5 bases from J, leaving 9 bases between. The CDR3 runs to 12 residues. The V gene's germline CDR1 is LNHDA and CDR2 SQIVND (reference sequence). The DNA for the CDR3 is TGTGCCAGTAGTCGTATCGGGACTGAAGCTTTCTTT. Its translation: CASSRIGTEAFF.